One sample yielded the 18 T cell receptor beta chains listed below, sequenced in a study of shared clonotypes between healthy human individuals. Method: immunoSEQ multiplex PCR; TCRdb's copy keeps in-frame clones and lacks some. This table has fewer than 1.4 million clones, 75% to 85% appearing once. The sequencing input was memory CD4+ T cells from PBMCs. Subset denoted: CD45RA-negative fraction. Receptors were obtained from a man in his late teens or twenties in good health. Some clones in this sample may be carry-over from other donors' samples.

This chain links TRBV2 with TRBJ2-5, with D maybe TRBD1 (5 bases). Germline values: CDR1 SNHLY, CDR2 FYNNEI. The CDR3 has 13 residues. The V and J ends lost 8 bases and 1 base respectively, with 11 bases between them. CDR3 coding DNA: TGTGCCAGCTCAGGGTATGCCCAAGAGACCCAGTACTTC. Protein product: CASSGYAQETQYF.

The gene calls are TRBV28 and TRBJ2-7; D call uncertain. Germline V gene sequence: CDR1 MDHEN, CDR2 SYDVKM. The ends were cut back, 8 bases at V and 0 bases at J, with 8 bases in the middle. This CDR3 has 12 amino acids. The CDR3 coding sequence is TGTGCCAGCGGGCTGGCCTCCTACGAGCAGTACTTC. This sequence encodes CASGLASYEQYF.

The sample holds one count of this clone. The CDR3 here is CATQARPTGTDTQYF. CDR3 nucleotide sequence: TGTGCCACCCAGGCCCGTCCGACGGGCACAGATACGCAGTATTTT. The chain combines TRBV28 with TRBJ2-3; no clear D gene. CDR1 and CDR2 (germline): MDHEN, SYDVKM. V lost 10 bases and J 1 base, leaving 18 bases between the germline ends. The CDR3 totals 15 residues. Complete variable domain (other parts from reference TRBV28 and TRBJ2-3): DVKVTQSSRYLVKRTGEKVFLECVQDMDHENMFWYRQDPGLGLRLIYFSYDVKMKEKGDIPEGYSVSREKKERFSLILESASTNQTSMYLCATQARPTGTDTQYFGPGTRLTVL.

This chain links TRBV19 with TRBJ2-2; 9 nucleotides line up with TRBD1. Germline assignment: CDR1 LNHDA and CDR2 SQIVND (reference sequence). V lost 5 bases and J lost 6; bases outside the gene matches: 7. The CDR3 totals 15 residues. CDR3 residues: CASSRPGQGAGELFF. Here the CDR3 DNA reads TGTGCCAGTAGTCGACCGGGACAGGGTGCCGGGGAGCTGTTTTTT.

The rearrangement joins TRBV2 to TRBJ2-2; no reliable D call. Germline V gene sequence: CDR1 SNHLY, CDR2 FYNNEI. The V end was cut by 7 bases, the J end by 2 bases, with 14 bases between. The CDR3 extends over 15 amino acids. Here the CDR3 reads CASKHPQLNTGELFF. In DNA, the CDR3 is TGTGCCAGCAAGCACCCCCAATTAAACACCGGGGAGCTGTTTTTT.

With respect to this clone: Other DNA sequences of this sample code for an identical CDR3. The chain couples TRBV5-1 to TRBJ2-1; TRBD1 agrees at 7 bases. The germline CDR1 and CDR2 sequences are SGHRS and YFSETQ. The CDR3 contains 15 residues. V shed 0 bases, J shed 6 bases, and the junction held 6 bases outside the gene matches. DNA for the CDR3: TGCGCCAGCAGCTTGGTTGTGGCAGGGGGCAATGAGCAGTTCTTC. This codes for CASSLVVAGGNEQFF.

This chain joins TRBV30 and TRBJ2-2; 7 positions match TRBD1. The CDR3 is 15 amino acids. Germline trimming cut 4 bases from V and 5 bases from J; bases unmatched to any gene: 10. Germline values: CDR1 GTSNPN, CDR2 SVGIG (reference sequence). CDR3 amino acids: CAWIDRAPFTGELFF. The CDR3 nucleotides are TGTGCCTGGATCGACAGGGCTCCTTTTACCGGGGAGCTGTTTTTT. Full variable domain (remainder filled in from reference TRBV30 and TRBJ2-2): SQTIHQWPATLVQPVGSPLSLECTVEGTSNPNLYWYRQAAGRGLQLLFYSVGIGQISSEVPQNLSASRPQDRQFILSSKKLLLSDSGFYLCAWIDRAPFTGELFFGEGSRLTVL.

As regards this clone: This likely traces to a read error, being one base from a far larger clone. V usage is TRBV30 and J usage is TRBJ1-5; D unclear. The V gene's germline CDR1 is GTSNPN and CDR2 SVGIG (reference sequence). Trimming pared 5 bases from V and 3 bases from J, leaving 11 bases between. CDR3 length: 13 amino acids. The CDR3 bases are TGTGCCTGGGGACCGGATAACAATCAGCCCCAGCATTTT. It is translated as CAWGPDNNQPQHF.

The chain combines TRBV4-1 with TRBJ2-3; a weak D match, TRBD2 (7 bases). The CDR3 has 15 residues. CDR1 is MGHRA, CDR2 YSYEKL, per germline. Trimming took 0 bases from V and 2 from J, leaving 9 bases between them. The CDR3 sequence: CASSQDRGATDTQYF. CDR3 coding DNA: TGCGCCAGCAGCCAAGATCGGGGGGCCACAGATACGCAGTATTTT.

CDR3 in DNA: TGTGCCAGCAGCTTAGTTTACACCGGGGAGCTGTTTTTT. Translated, it gives CASSLVYTGELFF. The chain employs TRBV11-2 and TRBJ2-2; D remains unclear. Trimming cost V 1 base and J 3 bases, with 3 bases left between them. The germline CDR1 and CDR2 sequences are SGHAT and FQNNGV. CDR3 length: 13 residues.

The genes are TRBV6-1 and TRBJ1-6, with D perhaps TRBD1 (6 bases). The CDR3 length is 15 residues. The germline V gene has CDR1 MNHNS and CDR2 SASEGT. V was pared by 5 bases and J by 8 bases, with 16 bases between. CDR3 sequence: CASSPDSLKYSPLHF. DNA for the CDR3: TGTGCCAGCAGTCCGGACAGCTTAAAGTATTCACCCCTCCACTTT.

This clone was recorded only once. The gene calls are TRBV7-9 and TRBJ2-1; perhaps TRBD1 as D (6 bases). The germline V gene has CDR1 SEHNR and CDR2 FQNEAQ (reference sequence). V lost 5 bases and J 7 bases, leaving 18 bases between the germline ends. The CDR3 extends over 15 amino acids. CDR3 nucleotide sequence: TGTGCCAGCAGCCCAGGCCAGGGGTGGGTTAATGAGCAGTTCTTC. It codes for CASSPGQGWVNEQFF.

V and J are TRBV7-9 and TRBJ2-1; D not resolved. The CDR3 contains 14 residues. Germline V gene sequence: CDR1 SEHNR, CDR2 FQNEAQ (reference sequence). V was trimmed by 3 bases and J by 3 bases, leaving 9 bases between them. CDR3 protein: CASSFIDNYNEQFF. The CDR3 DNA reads TGTGCCAGCAGCTTTATAGACAACTACAATGAGCAGTTCTTC.

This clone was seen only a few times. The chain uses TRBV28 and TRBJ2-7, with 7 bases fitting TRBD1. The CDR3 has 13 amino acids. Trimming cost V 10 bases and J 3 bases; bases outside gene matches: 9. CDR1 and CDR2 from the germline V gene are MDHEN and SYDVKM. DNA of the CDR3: TGTGCCACCCGTCGGCAGGGGGTCTACGAGCAGTACTTC. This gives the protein CATRRQGVYEQYF.

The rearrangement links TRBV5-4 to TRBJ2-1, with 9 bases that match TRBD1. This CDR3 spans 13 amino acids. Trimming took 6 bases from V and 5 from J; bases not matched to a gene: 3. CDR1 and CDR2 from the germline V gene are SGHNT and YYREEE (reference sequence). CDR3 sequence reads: CASTQGANNEQFF. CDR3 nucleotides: TGTGCCAGCACACAGGGGGCCAACAATGAGCAGTTCTTC.

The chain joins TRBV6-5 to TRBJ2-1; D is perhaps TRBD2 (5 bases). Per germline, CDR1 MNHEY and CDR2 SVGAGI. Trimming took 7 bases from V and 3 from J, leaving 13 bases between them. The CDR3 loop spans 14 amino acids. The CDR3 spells CASKSSIFYNEQFF. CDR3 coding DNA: TGTGCCAGCAAGTCTAGCATCTTCTACAATGAGCAGTTCTTC.

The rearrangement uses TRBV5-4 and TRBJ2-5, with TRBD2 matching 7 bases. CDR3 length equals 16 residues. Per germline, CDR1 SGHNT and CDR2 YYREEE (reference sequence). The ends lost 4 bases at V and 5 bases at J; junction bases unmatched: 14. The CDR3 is CASSTGGGGSGETQYF. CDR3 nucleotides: TGTGCCAGCAGCACCGGCGGAGGCGGGAGCGGGGAGACCCAGTACTTC.

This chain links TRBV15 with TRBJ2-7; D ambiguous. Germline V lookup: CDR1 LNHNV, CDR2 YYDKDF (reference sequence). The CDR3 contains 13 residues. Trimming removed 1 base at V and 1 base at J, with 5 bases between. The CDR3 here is CATSRGVSYEQYF. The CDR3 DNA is TGTGCCACCAGCAGAGGAGTATCCTACGAGCAGTACTTC.